Listed below are T cell receptor beta chains from one sample, sequenced in a study of T cell responses to AZD1222 COVID-19 vaccine. Data came from immunoSEQ multiplex PCR; TCRdb stores just in-frame clones and leaves some out. The sample contains roughly 120,000 clones, 88% of which appear only once. Source: peripheral blood, taken on day 0 of AZD1222 vaccination. These receptors came from an adult in good health. Each CDR3 is given with its conserved first and last residue. The order of the fields is J gene, V gene, D gene, clone size, CDR3 DNA, CDR3 protein. D genes are given only for firm matches. Clone size is shown for a subset of rows, as once, few, many or a class of expanded clone.

>TRBJ1-5|TRBV6-5|.|.
TGTGCCAGCAGTTACTCCCCGGCCGGACGCAATCAGCCCCAGCATTTT
CASSYSPAGRNQPQHF
>TRBJ1-5|TRBV7-2|.|.
TGTGCCAGCAGCTTAGCGACAGCCAGCAATCAGCCCCAGCATTTT
CASSLATASNQPQHF
>TRBJ1-2|TRBV4-3|.|.
TGCGCCAGCAGCCAAGAGAAGGGACTAAACTATGGCTACACCTTC
CASSQEKGLNYGYTF
>TRBJ2-7|TRBV6-5|.|.
TGTGCCAGACAGGGTACCTACGAGCAGTACTTC
CARQGTYEQYF
>TRBJ1-2|TRBV28|TRBD1|.
TGTGCCAGCAGTTGGACAGGGAGTAACTATGGCTACACCTTC
CASSWTGSNYGYTF
>TRBJ2-5|TRBV5-5|.|.
TGTGCCAGCACCTTTAGCGGATCACCCCAAGAGACCCAGTACTTC
CASTFSGSPQETQYF
>TRBJ2-5|TRBV5-4|TRBD1|.
TGTGCCAGCAGCCCTACAGGGGCGGGTGAGACCCAGTACTTC
CASSPTGAGETQYF
>TRBJ1-2|TRBV11-2|TRBD1|few
TGTGCCAGCAGCTTAATGACAGGGGCTAACTATGGCTACACCTTC
CASSLMTGANYGYTF
>TRBJ1-2|TRBV11-2|TRBD1|once
TGTGCCAGCAGCCCCCCTGGACAGGGAACAAACTATGGCTACACCTTC
CASSPPGQGTNYGYTF
>TRBJ1-6|TRBV30|.|.
TGTGCCTGGATCGGACGAGGCTCCTATAATTCACCCCTCCACTTT
CAWIGRGSYNSPLHF